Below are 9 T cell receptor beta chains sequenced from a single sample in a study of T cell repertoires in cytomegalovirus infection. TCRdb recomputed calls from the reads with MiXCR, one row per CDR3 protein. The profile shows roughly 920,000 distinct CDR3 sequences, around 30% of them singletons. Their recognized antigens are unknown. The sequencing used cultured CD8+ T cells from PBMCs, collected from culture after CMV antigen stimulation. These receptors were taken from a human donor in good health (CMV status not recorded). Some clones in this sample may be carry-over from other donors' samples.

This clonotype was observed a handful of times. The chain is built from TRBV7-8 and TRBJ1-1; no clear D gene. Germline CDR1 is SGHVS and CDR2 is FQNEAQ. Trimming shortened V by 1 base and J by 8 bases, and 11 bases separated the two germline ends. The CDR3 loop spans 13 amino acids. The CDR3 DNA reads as TGTGCCAGCAGCTTAGTAAATGCGAAAGAAGCTTTCTTT. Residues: CASSLVNAKEAFF. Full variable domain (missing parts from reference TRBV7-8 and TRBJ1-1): GAGVSQSPRYKVAKRGQDVALRCDPISGHVSLFWYQQALGQGPEFLTYFQNEAQLDKSGLPSDRFFAERPEGSVSTLKIQRTQQEDSAVYLCASSLVNAKEAFFGQGTRLTVV.

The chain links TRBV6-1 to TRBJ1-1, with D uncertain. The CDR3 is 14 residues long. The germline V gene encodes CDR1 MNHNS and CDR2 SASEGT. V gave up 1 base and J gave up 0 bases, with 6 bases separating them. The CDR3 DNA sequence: TGTGCCAGCAGTGAAGTAGTGGTGAACACTGAAGCTTTCTTT. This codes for CASSEVVVNTEAFF.

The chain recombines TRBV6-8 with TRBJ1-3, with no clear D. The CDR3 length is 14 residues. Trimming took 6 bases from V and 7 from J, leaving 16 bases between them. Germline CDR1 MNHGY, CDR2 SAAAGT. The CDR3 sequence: CASSPRAFVNTIYF. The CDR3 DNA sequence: TGTGCCAGCAGCCCGCGGGCCTTTGTGAACACCATATATTTT.

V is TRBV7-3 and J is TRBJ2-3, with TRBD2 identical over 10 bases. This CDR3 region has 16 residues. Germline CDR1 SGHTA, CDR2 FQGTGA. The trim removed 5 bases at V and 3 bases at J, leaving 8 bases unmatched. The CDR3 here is CASSQSLAGETDTQYF. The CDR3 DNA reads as TGTGCCAGCAGCCAGTCCCTAGCGGGGGAAACAGATACGCAGTATTTT.

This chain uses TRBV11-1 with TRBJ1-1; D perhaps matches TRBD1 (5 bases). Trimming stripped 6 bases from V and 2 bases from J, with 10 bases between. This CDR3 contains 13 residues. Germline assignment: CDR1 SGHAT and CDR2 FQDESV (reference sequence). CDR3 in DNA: TGTGCCAGCAGAGACAGATTCAACACTGAAGCTTTCTTT. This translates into CASRDRFNTEAFF.

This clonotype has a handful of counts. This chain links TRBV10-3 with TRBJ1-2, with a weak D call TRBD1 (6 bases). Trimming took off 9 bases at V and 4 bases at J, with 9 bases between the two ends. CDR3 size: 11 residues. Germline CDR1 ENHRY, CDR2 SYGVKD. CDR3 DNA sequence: TGTGCCATTCAGGGGATCTATGGCTACACCTTC. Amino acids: CAIQGIYGYTF.

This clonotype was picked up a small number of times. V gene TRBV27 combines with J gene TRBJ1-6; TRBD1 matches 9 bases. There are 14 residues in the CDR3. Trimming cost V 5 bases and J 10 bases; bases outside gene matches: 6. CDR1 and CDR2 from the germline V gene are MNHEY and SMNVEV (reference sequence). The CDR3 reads CASSAGTGWSPLHF. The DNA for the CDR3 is TGTGCCAGCAGTGCCGGGACAGGGTGGTCACCCCTCCACTTT.

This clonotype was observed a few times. CDR3 loop: CASSVSGDGNEQFF. CDR3 bases: TGTGCCAGCAGTGTTAGCGGGGATGGTAATGAGCAGTTCTTC. The chain links TRBV12-3 or TRBV12-4 to TRBJ2-1; 8 bases line up with TRBD2. Trimming took 5 bases from V and 7 from J; bases not matched to a gene: 7. The CDR3 spans 14 residues.

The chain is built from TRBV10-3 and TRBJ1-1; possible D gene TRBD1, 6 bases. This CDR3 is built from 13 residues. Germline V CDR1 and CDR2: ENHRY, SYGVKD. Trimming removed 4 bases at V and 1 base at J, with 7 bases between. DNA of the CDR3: TGTGCCATCAGTGCGACAGGGAACACTGAAGCTTTCTTT. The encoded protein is CAISATGNTEAFF.